Presented here are 29 T cell receptor beta chains from one specimen sequenced in a study of vaccination and CD4 T cells after COVID-19. These receptors are not linked to any known antigen. Sequenced with the Oncomine TCR Beta short-read assay was DNA taken from cultured CD4+ T cells. TCRdb passed the PCR reads through MiXCR, listing each CDR3 protein once. Counted here are over 10,000 distinct CDR3 sequences, roughly 48% occurring once; the ten biggest clones make up roughly 22%. Treatment here: roughly ten-day PBMC culture with coronavirus spike peptide pools or control peptides (ViraFEST assay). Sequenced input: CD4+ T cells from blood, cultured in vitro. These receptors all stem from a human donor who had recovered from COVID-19.

This clonotype showed up just once. The V and J genes are TRBV6-1 and TRBJ2-7, with 9 bases identical to TRBD1. The germline CDR1 and CDR2 sequences are MNHNS and SASEGT. V was clipped by 7 bases and J by 7 bases; unmatched bases: 5. The CDR3 is made up of 12 amino acids. In DNA form, the CDR3 reads TGTGCCAGCACCCCGGGACAGGGAGAGCAGTACTTC. It encodes CASTPGQGEQYF.

The rearrangement joins TRBV6-1 to TRBJ1-4; D is unresolved. The germline V gene encodes CDR1 MNHNS and CDR2 SASEGT. The CDR3 covers 14 residues. Trimming removed 6 bases from V and 0 bases from J, with 8 bases in between. This chain's CDR3 is CASSLTSTNEKLFF. CDR3 coding DNA: TGTGCCAGCAGCCTGACATCAACTAATGAAAAACTGTTTTTT.

This clonotype was seen a few times. The chain joins TRBV6-1 to TRBJ1-1; D is unclear. Germline assignment: CDR1 MNHNS and CDR2 SASEGT. This CDR3 spans 14 amino acids. The V end was cut by 6 bases, the J end by 6 bases, with 17 bases between. The DNA for the CDR3 is TGTGCCAGCAGACCTTTCCGAAGAGAGGCTGAAGCTTTCTTT. Translated, it gives CASRPFRREAEAFF.

This clonotype was found a few times. The chain employs TRBV7-2 and TRBJ2-7; weak D call: TRBD1 (6 bases). The CDR3 loop spans 13 amino acids. The V gene's germline CDR1 is SGHTA and CDR2 FQGNSA. Trimming removed 5 bases at V and 3 bases at J, with 11 bases between. The CDR3: CASSPGQNYEQYF. CDR3 coding DNA: TGTGCCAGCAGCCCAGGACAGAACTACGAGCAGTACTTC.

The rearrangement joins TRBV6-1 to TRBJ2-7; TRBD2 matches 10 bases. CDR3 length: 13 residues. V was clipped by 6 bases and J by 10 bases; unmatched bases: 9. The germline V gene has CDR1 MNHNS and CDR2 SASEGT. The CDR3 nucleotides read TGTGCCAGCAGGAGGGAGACTAGCGGGCACCAGTACTTC. Protein sequence: CASRRETSGHQYF.

This chain joins TRBV19 and TRBJ2-3, with 12 positions matching TRBD2. Germline values: CDR1 LNHDA, CDR2 SQIVND (reference sequence). The CDR3 length is 17 residues. J gave up 2 bases and V 5 bases, and 8 bases lay outside the gene matches. The CDR3 spells CASSGTSGRLATDTQYF. The CDR3 coding sequence is TGTGCCAGTAGTGGTACTAGCGGGAGGTTGGCCACAGATACGCAGTATTTT.

The rearrangement links TRBV2 to TRBJ1-5; D is uncertain. V dropped 6 bases and J dropped 3 bases, with 9 bases sitting between them. Germline loops: CDR1 SNHLY, CDR2 FYNNEI. The CDR3 has 13 amino acids. The CDR3, as DNA: TGTGCCAGCAGCCGGGATATCAATCAGCCCCAGCATTTT. Its translation: CASSRDINQPQHF.

The chain employs TRBV6-1 and TRBJ1-3; a possible D gene is TRBD1 (5 bases). V shed 2 bases and J shed 6 bases, with 11 bases lying between them. Germline CDR1 and CDR2: MNHNS and SASEGT. The CDR3 spans 14 residues. The CDR3: CASSERGLENTIYF. CDR3 in DNA: TGTGCCAGCAGTGAACGGGGGTTGGAAAACACCATATATTTT.

The chain employs TRBV19 and TRBJ1-5; TRBD1 aligns across 9 bases. Germline loops: CDR1 LNHDA, CDR2 SQIVND (reference sequence). This CDR3 has 16 amino acids. V lost 1 base to trimming and J lost 3 bases; unmatched junction nucleotides: 4. CDR3 protein: CASSIAGQGPNQPQHF. The CDR3 DNA reads TGTGCCAGTAGTATAGCCGGACAGGGGCCCAATCAGCCCCAGCATTTT.

As regards this clonotype: A junction boundary mismatches the germline segment, possibly from a read error. The V gene is TRBV7-6, the J gene TRBJ2-3, with D possibly called TRBD1 or TRBD2 (6 bases each). In germline, CDR1 is SGHVS, CDR2 FNYEAQ. The length of the CDR3 is 18 residues. CDR3 DNA: TGTGCTAGCAGCCCGGATACTGGGGGGCTTTCTAGCACAGATACGCAGTATTTT. Translation gives CASSPDTGGLSSTDTQYF. The whole variable domain, filled in from reference TRBV7-6 and TRBJ2-3, reads GAGVSQSPRYKVTKRGQDVALRCDPISGHVSLYWYRQALGQGPEFLTYFNYEAQQDKSGLPNDRFSAERPEGSISTLTIQRTEQRDSAMYRCASSPDTGGLSSTDTQYFGPGTRLTVL.

This clonotype was seen only a few times. The chain joins TRBV12-3 or TRBV12-4 to TRBJ2-2; 8 nucleotides match TRBD2. CDR3 length equals 15 residues. After removal of 6 bases from V and 4 bases from J, the junction contained 7 bases not matched to a gene. This chain's CDR3 is CASSLGLGFTGELFF. As DNA, the CDR3 is TGTGCCAGCAGCTTGGGACTAGGATTCACCGGGGAGCTGTTTTTT.

This clonotype has a handful of counts. The chain links TRBV20-1 to TRBJ2-3; D gene ambiguous. Germline CDR1 and CDR2: DFQATT and SNEGSKA (reference sequence). CDR3 length: 14 residues. V lost 3 bases and J 5 bases, leaving 15 bases between the germline ends. The CDR3 DNA follows: TGCAGTGCTAGCGGCGGAAAAATCAGAGATACGCAGTATTTT. Amino acids: CSASGGKIRDTQYF.

The CDR3 is CASRTGAAGEKLFF. Written as DNA, the CDR3 is TGTGCCAGCAGGACAGGTGCCGCGGGTGAAAAACTGTTTTTT. The rearrangement uses TRBV6-1 and TRBJ1-4, with a weak D call TRBD1 (6 bases). The CDR3 is 14 residues long. V was clipped by 6 bases and J by 7 bases, with 15 bases between them. Per germline, CDR1 MNHNS and CDR2 SASEGT.

This chain uses TRBV21-1 with TRBJ1-5; the table assigns TRBD1, which was not confirmed against the DNA. TRBV21-1 constitutes a pseudogene. The CDR3 has 15 residues. Here the CDR3 reads CASSESGGGNQPQHF. The CDR3 coding sequence is TGTGCCAGCAGCGAAAGCGGGGGGGGTAATCAGCCCCAGCATTTT.

The V call is TRBV27, the J call TRBJ2-7; D not certain. V lost 6 bases, J lost 3 bases, and 12 bases lay in between. The CDR3 consists of 13 residues. From germline, CDR1 is MNHEY and CDR2 SMNVEV (reference sequence). CDR3 sequence (DNA): TGTGCCAGCAGACCAAACCAAGACTACGAGCAGTACTTC. It translates to CASRPNQDYEQYF.

This sequence joins TRBV20-1 and TRBJ1-5; no clear D. Germline CDR1 is DFQATT and CDR2 is SNEGSKA (reference sequence). The CDR3 has 11 amino acids. V lost 5 bases, J lost 8 bases, and 10 bases lay in between. The CDR3 here is CSARREEPQHF. The CDR3 nucleotides read TGCAGTGCTCGCCGGGAAGAGCCCCAGCATTTT.

The table lists this clonotype with a count of one. V is TRBV7-8 and J is TRBJ2-1; D remains ambiguous. From germline, CDR1 is SGHVS and CDR2 FQNEAQ. This CDR3 is built from 14 residues. Trimming shortened V by 1 base and J by 4 bases, and 8 bases separated the two germline ends. The CDR3 sequence is CASSLGARYNEQFF. The CDR3 bases are TGTGCCAGCAGCTTAGGGGCCCGTTACAATGAGCAGTTCTTC.

The chain has TRBV25-1 and TRBJ2-3; 7 bases align to TRBD1. Germline V gives CDR1 MGHDK, CDR2 SYGVNS. V was clipped by 7 bases and J by 1 base; unmatched bases: 8. The CDR3 sequence is 15 residues long. This chain's CDR3 is CASKGQGGGTDTQYF. CDR3 nucleotides: TGTGCCAGCAAAGGTCAAGGGGGCGGCACAGATACGCAGTATTTT. Full variable domain (rest looked up from reference TRBV25-1 and TRBJ2-3): EADIYQTPRYLVIGTGKKITLECSQTMGHDKMYWYQQDPGMELHLIHYSYGVNSTEKGDLSSESTVSRIRTEHFPLTLESARPSHTSQYLCASKGQGGGTDTQYFGPGTRLTVL.

The rearrangement uses TRBV10-2 and TRBJ2-7; TRBD1 matches at 9 bases. The germline gives CDR1 WSHSY, CDR2 SAAADI. The V and J ends lost 4 bases and 2 bases, in that order; junction bases with no gene match: 6. The length of the CDR3 is 15 residues. DNA of the CDR3: TGCGCCAGCAGTGGAAACAGGGGGCGGACCTACGAGCAGTACTTC. This encodes CASSGNRGRTYEQYF.

This clonotype was found a few times. This sequence joins TRBV19 and TRBJ2-5; TRBD1 is a possible D gene (6 bases). CDR1 and CDR2 from the germline V gene are LNHDA and SQIVND (reference sequence). The V and J ends lost 5 bases and 2 bases respectively, with 12 bases between them. This CDR3 is 14 amino acids long. CDR3 coding DNA: TGTGCCAGTAGTTCGAAGGGGGTACAAGAGACCCAGTACTTC. Its translation: CASSSKGVQETQYF. The complete variable domain, with remaining parts taken from reference TRBV19 and TRBJ2-5, reads DGGITQSPKYLFRKEGQNVTLSCEQNLNHDAMYWYRQDPGQGLRLIYYSQIVNDFQKGDIAEGYSVSREKKESFPLTVTSAQKNPTAFYLCASSSKGVQETQYFGPGTRLLVL.

A few counts support this clonotype. The chain recombines TRBV7-9 with TRBJ2-1; unclear D gene. The CDR3 sequence is 12 residues long. Trimming pared 5 bases from V and 13 bases from J, leaving 15 bases between. The germline V gene has CDR1 SEHNR and CDR2 FQNEAQ (reference sequence). In DNA form, the CDR3 reads TGTGCCAGCAGCCCACGCAGGTACCCACAGTTCTTC. Its protein is CASSPRRYPQFF.

The chain carries TRBV10-3 and TRBJ2-5; 9 bases line up with TRBD1. This CDR3 is built from 14 residues. The germline CDR1 and CDR2 sequences are ENHRY and SYGVKD. V lost 5 bases and J lost 5; bases outside the gene matches: 6. In DNA form, the CDR3 reads TGTGCCATCAGTTTAACAGGGGGCCGTGAGACCCAGTACTTC. Its translation: CAISLTGGRETQYF.

The chain recombines TRBV2 with TRBJ2-5; D gene unclear. Trimming took 2 bases from V and 4 from J, leaving 5 bases between them. The CDR3 totals 12 residues. Germline V CDR1 and CDR2: SNHLY, FYNNEI. The CDR3 bases are TGTGCCAGCAGTGAAATAGGAGAGACCCAGTACTTC. Protein: CASSEIGETQYF.

This clonotype was counted between two and nine times. The chain uses TRBV19 and TRBJ2-2; 7 nucleotides agree with TRBD2. CDR1 and CDR2 from the germline V gene are LNHDA and SQIVND (reference sequence). Losses at the gene ends were 7 bases for V and 4 bases for J; bases not matched to a gene: 12. CDR3 size: 16 residues. In DNA form, the CDR3 reads TGTGCCAGTACTGAGGGAGGGCTCCTCCTCACCGGGGAGCTGTTTTTT. Protein sequence: CASTEGGLLLTGELFF.

This sequence joins TRBV7-8 and TRBJ2-5, with 7 bases aligning to TRBD1. Germline CDR1 SGHVS, CDR2 FQNEAQ. The CDR3 spans 14 residues. J gave up 4 bases and V 5 bases, and 7 bases lay outside the gene matches. CDR3 amino acids: CASSDDRALETQYF. The CDR3 DNA reads TGTGCCAGCAGCGACGACAGGGCGCTAGAGACCCAGTACTTC.

The chain couples TRBV19 to TRBJ2-5; the match to TRBD1 covers 7 bases. Looked up from germline, CDR1 is LNHDA and CDR2 is SQIVND (reference sequence). V lost 5 bases, J lost 4 bases, and 1 base stayed unmatched. The CDR3 length is 12 residues. The CDR3 protein is CASSAGGETQYF. The DNA of the CDR3 is TGTGCCAGTAGTGCAGGGGGAGAGACCCAGTACTTC.

The gene calls are TRBV20-1 and TRBJ2-7; TRBD1 aligns across 8 bases. From germline, CDR1 is DFQATT and CDR2 SNEGSKA (reference sequence). The ends lost 6 bases at V and 3 bases at J; junction bases unmatched: 10. The CDR3 is 14 residues long. In nucleotides, the CDR3 is TGCAGTGCCCCAAAGGACAGGGCACTCTACGAGCAGTACTTC. This sequence encodes CSAPKDRALYEQYF.

This chain joins TRBV7-6 and TRBJ2-3; the match to TRBD1 covers 8 bases. The CDR3 has 16 residues. V gave up 1 base and J gave up 4 bases; unmatched junction bases: 7. Per the germline V gene, CDR1 is SGHVS and CDR2 is FNYEAQ. The CDR3 reads CASSLGYRGSADTQYF. CDR3 DNA sequence: TGTGCCAGCAGCTTAGGGTACAGGGGGTCAGCAGATACGCAGTATTTT. Looking up the rest from reference TRBV7-6 and TRBJ2-3 gives the full variable domain: GAGVSQSPRYKVTKRGQDVALRCDPISGHVSLYWYRQALGQGPEFLTYFNYEAQQDKSGLPNDRFSAERPEGSISTLTIQRTEQRDSAMYRCASSLGYRGSADTQYFGPGTRLTVL.

The CDR3 reads CASSRENSPLHF. CDR3 DNA: TGTGCCAGCAGCCGCGAAAATTCACCCCTCCACTTT. V and J are TRBV7-9 and TRBJ1-6; D is unclear. Germline lookup yields CDR1 SEHNR and CDR2 FQNEAQ (reference sequence). V was shortened by 5 bases and J by 7 bases, with 6 bases between the two germline ends. The CDR3 is made up of 12 amino acids.